A single T cell receptor (beta chain) is shown here with its context. Its matching antigen is unknown. The data derive from a study of OX40 agonist ivuxolimab in advanced cancers. General study findings and limits: Mean expanded clone counts were higher in CD8+ than CD4+ T cells.

With 5 bases clipped from V and 0 bases from J, the junction kept 7 bases outside the gene matches. In germline, CDR1 is SEHNR, CDR2 FQNEAQ (reference sequence). The CDR3 contains 15 residues. Clones were read by immunoSEQ multiplex PCR, and TCRdb kept only the in-frame ones, dropping some. The table shows tens of thousands of clones, with about four fifths occurring only once. Source: CD4+ or CD8+ T cells sorted from blood, taken in a trial of the OX40 agonist ivuxolimab. The sequence was obtained from an adult with an advanced solid tumor such as melanoma, head and neck, liver or kidney cancer. This chain joins TRBV7-9 and TRBJ2-7; 7 nucleotides agree with TRBD1. CDR3 DNA: TGTGCCAGCAGCCCCTGGGGACAGAACTCCTACGAGCAGTACTTC. It specifies CASSPWGQNSYEQYF.